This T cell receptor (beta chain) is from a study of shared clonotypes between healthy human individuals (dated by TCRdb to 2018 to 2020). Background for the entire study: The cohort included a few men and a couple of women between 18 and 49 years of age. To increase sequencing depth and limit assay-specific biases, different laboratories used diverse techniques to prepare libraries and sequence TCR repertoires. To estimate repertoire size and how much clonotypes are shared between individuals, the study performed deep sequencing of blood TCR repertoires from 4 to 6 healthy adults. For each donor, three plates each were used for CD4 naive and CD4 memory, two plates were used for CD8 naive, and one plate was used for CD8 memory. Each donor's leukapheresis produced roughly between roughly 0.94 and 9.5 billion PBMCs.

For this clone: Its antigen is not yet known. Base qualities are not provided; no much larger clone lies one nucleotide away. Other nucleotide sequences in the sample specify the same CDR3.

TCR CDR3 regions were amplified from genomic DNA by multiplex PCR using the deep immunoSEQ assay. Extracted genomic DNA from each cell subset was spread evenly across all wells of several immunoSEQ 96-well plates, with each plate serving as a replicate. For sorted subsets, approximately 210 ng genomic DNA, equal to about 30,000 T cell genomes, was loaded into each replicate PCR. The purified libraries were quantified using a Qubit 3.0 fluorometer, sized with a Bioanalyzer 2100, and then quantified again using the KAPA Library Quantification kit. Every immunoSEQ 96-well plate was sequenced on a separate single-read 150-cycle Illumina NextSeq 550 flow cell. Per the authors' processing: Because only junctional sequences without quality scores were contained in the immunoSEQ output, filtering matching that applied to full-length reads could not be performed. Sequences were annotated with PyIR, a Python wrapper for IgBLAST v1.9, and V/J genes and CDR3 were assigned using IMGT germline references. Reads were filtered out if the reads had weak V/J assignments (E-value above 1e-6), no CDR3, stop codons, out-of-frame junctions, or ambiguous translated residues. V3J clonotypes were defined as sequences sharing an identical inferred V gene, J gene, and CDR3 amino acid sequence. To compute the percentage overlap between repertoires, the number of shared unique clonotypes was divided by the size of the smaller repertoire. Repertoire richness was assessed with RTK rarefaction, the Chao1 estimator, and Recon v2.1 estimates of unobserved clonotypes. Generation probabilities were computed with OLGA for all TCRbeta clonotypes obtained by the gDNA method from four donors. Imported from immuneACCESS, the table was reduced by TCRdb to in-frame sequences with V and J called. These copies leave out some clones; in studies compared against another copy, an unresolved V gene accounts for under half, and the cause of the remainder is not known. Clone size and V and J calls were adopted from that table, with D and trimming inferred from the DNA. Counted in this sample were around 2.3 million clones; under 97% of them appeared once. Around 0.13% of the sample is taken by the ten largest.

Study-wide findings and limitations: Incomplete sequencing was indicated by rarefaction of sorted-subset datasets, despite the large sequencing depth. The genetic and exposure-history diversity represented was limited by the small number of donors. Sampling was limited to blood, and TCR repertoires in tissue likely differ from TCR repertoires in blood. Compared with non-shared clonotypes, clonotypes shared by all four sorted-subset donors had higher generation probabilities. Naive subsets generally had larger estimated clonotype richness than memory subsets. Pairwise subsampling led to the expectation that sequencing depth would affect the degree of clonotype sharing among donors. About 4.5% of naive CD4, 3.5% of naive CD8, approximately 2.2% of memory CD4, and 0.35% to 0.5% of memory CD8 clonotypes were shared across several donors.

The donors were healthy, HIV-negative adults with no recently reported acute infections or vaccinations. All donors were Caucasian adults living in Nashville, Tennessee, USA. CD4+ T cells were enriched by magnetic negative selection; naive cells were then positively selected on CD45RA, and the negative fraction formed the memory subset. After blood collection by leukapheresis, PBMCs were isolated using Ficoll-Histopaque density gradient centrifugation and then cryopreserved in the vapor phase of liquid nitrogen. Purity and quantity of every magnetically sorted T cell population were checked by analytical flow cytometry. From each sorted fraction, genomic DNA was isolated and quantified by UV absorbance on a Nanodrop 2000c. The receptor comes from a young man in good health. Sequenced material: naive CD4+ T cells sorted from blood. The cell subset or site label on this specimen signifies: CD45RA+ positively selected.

In nucleotide form, the sequence is TGTGCCATCAGTGGGGGTGGCACTGAAGCTTTCTTT. The resulting protein is CAISGGGTEAFF. The chain joins TRBV10-3 to TRBJ1-1; the D gene cannot be resolved reliably. Trimming costs V 4 bases and J 4 bases, and their ends lie 7 bases apart. CDR3 length: 12 amino acids, cysteine to phenylalanine. Only the CDR3 DNA stays, 36 bases, in frame from base 1. From the germline V gene, CDR1 is ENHRY and CDR2 is SYGVKD.